Shown below are 21 T cell receptor beta chains from a single sample sequenced in a study of blood T cell repertoires in COVID-19. Profiling relied on immunoSEQ multiplex PCR, and the TCRdb table lists in-frame clones only, not all of them. The sample lists some 240,000 clones; 80% to 90% were seen once. Sequencing used PBMCs or T cells enriched from blood (not recorded which). The receptor source for this set is a man younger than 45 with acute COVID-19.

The chain couples TRBV7-2 to TRBJ1-5; D unclear. Germline V gives CDR1 SGHTA, CDR2 FQGNSA. Deletions cut 1 base from V and 6 bases from J, with 13 bases between. The CDR3 runs to 15 residues. The CDR3 DNA reads TGTGCCAGCAGCTTAGTGCCGGGGATTCGTCAGCCCCAGCATTTT. This translates into CASSLVPGIRQPQHF.

This chain links TRBV10-2 with TRBJ1-6; TRBD1 matches 8 bases. CDR1 is WSHSY and CDR2 is SAAADI in the germline V gene. The CDR3 has 15 residues. The J segment lost 8 bases and the V segment lost 4 bases, leaving 7 bases of the junction unmatched. DNA for the CDR3: TGCGCCAGCAGTGTCACAGGGACAGGAGATTCACCCCTCCACTTT. Amino acid sequence: CASSVTGTGDSPLHF.

CDR3 bases: TGCGCCAGTAGGGACAGAACCTTTAGCACAGATACGCAGTATTTT. This codes for CASRDRTFSTDTQYF. This chain links TRBV10-2 with TRBJ2-3, with 7 nucleotides matching TRBD1. V trimming: 9 bases; J trimming: 0 bases; junction bases outside the gene matches: 9. This CDR3 is 15 amino acids long. CDR1 WSHSY and CDR2 SAAADI come from the germline V gene.

In its sample, this clone was seen a few times. The gene calls are TRBV14 and TRBJ2-5; TRBD2 might be the D (5 bases). The CDR3 loop spans 14 amino acids. Germline V gene sequence: CDR1 SGHDN, CDR2 FVKESK. Trimming took off 4 bases at V and 2 bases at J, with 11 bases between the two ends. The CDR3 DNA follows: TGTGCCAGCAGCCGCATCGGACTGCAAGAGACCCAGTACTTC. Its protein product is CASSRIGLQETQYF.

As DNA, the CDR3 is TGCGCCAGCAGCCAATTTGGGGCAGCTAGCACAGATACGCAGTATTTT. This sequence encodes CASSQFGAASTDTQYF. This sequence joins TRBV4-1 and TRBJ2-3, with D possibly TRBD1 on 5 matching bases. The germline gives CDR1 MGHRA, CDR2 YSYEKL. The CDR3 runs to 16 residues. Trimming pared 2 bases from V and 0 bases from J, leaving 12 bases between.

The chain couples TRBV27 to TRBJ2-6; 10 positions match TRBD1. Per germline, CDR1 MNHEY and CDR2 SMNVEV (reference sequence). V shed 10 bases, J shed 0 bases, and the junction held 9 bases outside the gene matches. The CDR3 loop spans 17 amino acids. DNA for the CDR3: TGTGCCACCACCGGGACAGGGGTACCCTCTGGGGCCAACGTCCTGACTTTC. Its protein product is CATTGTGVPSGANVLTF.

J is TRBJ1-2 and V is TRBV30, with 7 bases aligning to TRBD1. Losses at the gene ends were 5 bases for V and 2 bases for J; bases not matched to a gene: 5. The CDR3 consists of 13 residues. CDR1 is GTSNPN and CDR2 is SVGIG in the germline V gene (reference sequence). The CDR3 spells CAWGTVHNYGYTF. CDR3 bases: TGTGCCTGGGGGACAGTGCACAACTATGGCTACACCTTC.

The rearrangement links TRBV15 to TRBJ2-3, with D perhaps TRBD2 (5 bases). In germline, CDR1 is LNHNV, CDR2 YYDKDF (reference sequence). V lost 3 bases and J 0 bases, leaving 10 bases between the germline ends. This CDR3 comprises 15 residues. CDR3 DNA sequence: TGTGCCACCAGCAGGGTGGACTCGAGCACAGATACGCAGTATTTT. It encodes CATSRVDSSTDTQYF.

The rearrangement links TRBV24-1 to TRBJ2-2, with unresolved D. Germline CDR1 KGHDR, CDR2 SFDVKD. Between the trimmed V and J ends, which lost 5 bases and 2 bases, there was a span of 5 bases. This CDR3 contains 13 residues. In DNA form, the CDR3 reads TGTGCCACCAGTGGACTTAACACCGGGGAGCTGTTTTTT. Translating it yields CATSGLNTGELFF.

The V call is TRBV3-1 (or the pseudogene TRBV3-2), the J call TRBJ2-3; 8 nucleotides match TRBD2. Germline V gene sequence: CDR1 LGHDT, CDR2 YNNKEL (reference sequence). V lost 2 bases, J lost 0 bases, and 1 base stayed unmatched. The CDR3 contains 15 residues. CDR3 in amino acids: CASSQSGGSTDTQYF. Written as DNA, the CDR3 is TGTGCCAGCAGCCAAAGCGGGGGAAGCACAGATACGCAGTATTTT.

The CDR3 here is CASSLWGLDSNQPQHF. The CDR3 DNA sequence: TGTGCCAGCAGTTTGTGGGGGCTGGATAGCAATCAGCCCCAGCATTTT. J is TRBJ1-5 and V is TRBV6-5; possible D gene TRBD1, 6 bases. CDR3 length: 16 residues. The germline V gene encodes CDR1 MNHEY and CDR2 SVGAGI. The V and J ends lost 4 bases and 0 bases respectively, with 13 bases between them.

Only one count was recorded for this clone. V gene TRBV9 combines with J gene TRBJ1-4; TRBD1 aligns across 8 bases. The ends lost 3 bases at V and 11 bases at J; junction bases unmatched: 6. The germline V gene encodes CDR1 SGDLS and CDR2 YYNGEE. This CDR3 region has 13 residues. The CDR3 DNA reads TGTGCCAGCAGCGCCGGACAGGGACGTAAACTGTTTTTT. It codes for CASSAGQGRKLFF.

V and J are TRBV5-1 and TRBJ1-1; possible D gene TRBD1, 6 bases. The CDR3 has 16 amino acids. The germline CDR1 and CDR2 sequences are SGHRS and YFSETQ. V gave up 4 bases and J gave up 1 base, with 17 bases separating them. CDR3 bases: TGCGCCAGCAGCCAGCGACAGGAAGGCCGGAACACTGAAGCTTTCTTT. Translating gives CASSQRQEGRNTEAFF.

In its sample, this clone was seen once. The rearrangement links TRBV7-2 to TRBJ2-1, with unresolved D. CDR3 length: 13 amino acids. Per germline, CDR1 SGHTA and CDR2 FQGNSA. V lost 7 bases, J lost 0 bases, and 7 bases lay in between. CDR3 nucleotide sequence: TGTGCCAGCACTACTAACTCCTACAATGAGCAGTTCTTC. Amino acids: CASTTNSYNEQFF.

Here the CDR3 DNA reads TGTGCCAGCAGTCATGACAGCTCCACTGAAGCTTTCTTT. Translating it yields CASSHDSSTEAFF. The V gene is TRBV12-3 or TRBV12-4, the J gene TRBJ1-1; a weak D match, TRBD1 (5 bases). V shed 5 bases and J shed 4 bases, with 11 bases lying between them. The CDR3 consists of 13 residues.

This clone showed up just once. The chain joins TRBV5-1 to TRBJ2-1; possible D gene TRBD2, 5 bases. Germline V gene lookup returns CDR1 SGHRS and CDR2 YFSETQ. Trimming pared 4 bases from V and 8 bases from J, leaving 16 bases between. This CDR3 spans 14 amino acids. The chain's CDR3 is CASSTETRGHEQFF. The CDR3 nucleotides are TGCGCCAGCAGCACCGAGACCCGCGGGCATGAGCAGTTCTTC.

The rearrangement joins TRBV6-2 or TRBV6-3 to TRBJ2-7; D might be TRBD2 (6 bases). CDR1 is MNHEY and CDR2 is SVGEGT in the germline V gene. The CDR3 has 13 amino acids. Trimming shortened V by 4 bases and J by 4 bases, and 11 bases separated the two germline ends. In DNA form, the CDR3 reads TGTGCCAGCAGTTTCGGGGGTCCGTACGAGCAGTACGTC. Its protein product is CASSFGGPYEQYV.

This chain uses TRBV27 with TRBJ2-7; 7 nucleotides match TRBD1. This CDR3 is built from 15 residues. V was clipped by 4 bases and J by 3 bases; unmatched bases: 9. Germline V gives CDR1 MNHEY, CDR2 SMNVEV (reference sequence). CDR3 DNA sequence: TGTGCCAGCAGTTACTCATGGGCAGGGGGCTACGAGCAGTACGTC. Protein product: CASSYSWAGGYEQYV.

As regards this clone: Germline is not matched at one junction end, which may reflect a read error. The chain links TRBV5-1 to TRBJ1-2, with a tentative D call TRBD1 (5 bases). Germline CDR1 reads SGHRS; CDR2 reads YFSETQ. This CDR3 region has 13 residues. The CDR3 region is CASSLEEGMSYTF. The DNA for the CDR3 is TGTGCCAGCAGCTTGGAGGAGGGGATGAGCTACACCTTC. Filled out from reference TRBV5-1 and TRBJ1-2, the complete variable domain reads KAGVTQTPRYLIKTRGQQVTLSCSPISGHRSVSWYQQTPGQGLQFLFEYFSETQRNKGNFPGRFSGRQFSNSRSEMNVSTLELGDSALYLCASSLEEGMSYTFGSGTRLTVV.

The V gene is TRBV30, the J gene TRBJ2-6, with D possibly matching TRBD1 (6 bases). V was pared by 4 bases and J by 0 bases, with 10 bases between. CDR1 is GTSNPN, CDR2 SVGIG, per germline (reference sequence). The CDR3 runs 15 residues. The CDR3 DNA reads as TGTGCCTGGACAGGGGCCAGCTCTGGGGCCAACGTCCTGACTTTC. It specifies CAWTGASSGANVLTF.

The chain recombines TRBV11-2 with TRBJ2-7; no clear D gene. With 5 bases removed from V and 1 base from J, the gap between germline ends came to 9 bases. Germline assignment: CDR1 SGHAT and CDR2 FQNNGV. The CDR3 has 13 amino acids. The CDR3, as DNA: TGTGCCAGCAGCCACGGGTTGTCCTACGAGCAGTACGTC. This sequence encodes CASSHGLSYEQYV.